Below are 6 T cell receptor beta chains sequenced from a single sample in a study of persistence of HIV-infected CD4 T cells. Sequencing used immunoSEQ version 4 in survey mode. TCRdb's copy holds only in-frame clones and misses some; the assay was immunoSEQ multiplex PCR. The sample shows more than 45,000 clones, 75% to 85% of them seen only once. Their specific antigens are unknown. Stimulation used 7.5 to 10 ug/mL lysate from CMV-infected fibroblasts. Sorted nonresponding memory CD4+ T cells were CD40L-negative, CD69-negative, CD45RO-high. The source was CD4+ T cells sorted from PBMCs after roughly 18-hour stimulation, collected from a patient who received antiretroviral therapy. The origin of the receptors is an adult man with HIV who was CMV-seropositive.

This chain uses TRBV29-1 with TRBJ2-6; possibly TRBD2 for D (6 bases). CDR3 length: 13 residues. Germline loops: CDR1 SQVTM, CDR2 ANQGSEA. Trimming shortened V by 6 bases and J by 1 base, and 7 bases separated the two germline ends. As DNA, the CDR3 is TGCAGCGTCGGGAGTTCTGGGGCCAACGTCCTGACTTTC. Residues: CSVGSSGANVLTF. Together with reference TRBV29-1 and TRBJ2-6, the CDR3 gives the full variable domain: SAVISQKPSRDICQRGTSLTIQCQVDSQVTMMFWYRQQPGQSLTLIATANQGSEATYESGFVIDKFPISRPNLTFSTLTVSNMSPEDSSIYLCSVGSSGANVLTFGAGSRLTVL.

This CDR3 is CASSIAGTIVAKNIQYF. CDR3 bases: TGTGCCAGTAGTATAGCCGGGACCATAGTAGCCAAAAACATTCAGTACTTC. This chain uses TRBV19 with TRBJ2-4, with D perhaps being TRBD1 or TRBD2 (5 bases each). The V end lost 1 base, the J end lost 0 bases, and 13 bases lay between the germline ends. The CDR3 contains 17 residues. In germline, CDR1 is LNHDA, CDR2 SQIVND (reference sequence). Complete variable domain (other parts from reference TRBV19 and TRBJ2-4): DGGITQSPKYLFRKEGQNVTLSCEQNLNHDAMYWYRQDPGQGLRLIYYSQIVNDFQKGDIAEGYSVSREKKESFPLTVTSAQKNPTAFYLCASSIAGTIVAKNIQYFGAGTRLSVL.

This clone was found once. The chain couples TRBV20-1 to TRBJ1-2; D perhaps matches TRBD1 (6 bases). Germline lookup yields CDR1 DFQATT and CDR2 SNEGSKA (reference sequence). The CDR3 consists of 11 residues. The CDR3 DNA follows: TGCAGAATAAACAGGGTGACGGGCTACACCTTC. It specifies CRINRVTGYTF.

This clone was recorded once. The rearrangement links TRBV7-2 to TRBJ2-2; unclear D gene. The CDR3 runs 15 residues. Looked up from germline, CDR1 is SGHTA and CDR2 is FQGNSA. Trimming stripped 5 bases from V and 5 bases from J, with 15 bases between. In nucleotides, the CDR3 is TGTGCCAGCAGCCCCGAAATTTGGGGTACCGGGGAGCTGTTTTTT. Its protein product is CASSPEIWGTGELFF.

This clone occurred a few times. The genes are TRBV5-4 and TRBJ1-2; 7 bases fit TRBD1. The CDR3 has 15 amino acids. Losses at the gene ends were 3 bases for V and 6 bases for J; bases not matched to a gene: 11. Germline CDR1 and CDR2: SGHNT and YYREEE (reference sequence). In DNA form, the CDR3 reads TGTGCCAGCAGCTACAGGGGAGGGGATTTGCATGGCTACACCTTC. Amino acid sequence: CASSYRGGDLHGYTF.

This clone was observed a handful of times. This sequence joins TRBV10-3 and TRBJ2-1, with 7 bases identical to TRBD1. Per germline, CDR1 ENHRY and CDR2 SYGVKD. J gave up 6 bases and V 4 bases, and 9 bases lay outside the gene matches. The CDR3 runs 15 residues. In DNA, the CDR3 is TGTGCCATCAGTGGGGACAGCGTCGACCTCAATGAGCAGTTCTTC. Protein sequence: CAISGDSVDLNEQFF.